A selection of T cell receptor beta chains follows, all from one sample in a study of blood T cell repertoires in COVID-19. The assay was immunoSEQ multiplex PCR, and TCRdb's table has in-frame clones only and misses some. The repertoire consists of hundreds of thousands of clones, with 83% occurring once and the leading ten covering 2.5%. Material for sequencing was peripheral blood. All receptors derive from a woman aged 40 to 50 with active or convalescent COVID-19. CDR3s include the opening cysteine and the closing phenylalanine or tryptophan. D genes are given only for firm matches. Where a row states a size, it is once, few, many or the class of an expanded clone; other rows omit it.

CASNPLGQGRYGYTF	TGTGCCAGCAACCCCCTCGGGCAGGGTCGCTATGGCTACACCTTC	-	TRBV28	TRBJ1-2	once
CASRTPGGGGYTF	TGTGCCAGCAGGACTCCAGGGGGCGGTGGCTACACCTTC	TRBD1	TRBV5-6	TRBJ1-2	-
CASRPPADNEQFF	TGTGCCAGCAGACCCCCCGCGGACAATGAGCAGTTCTTC	-	TRBV7-9	TRBJ2-1	few
CATSDLAGLTDTQYF	TGTGCCACCAGTGATTTAGCGGGCCTCACAGATACGCAGTATTTT	-	TRBV24-1	TRBJ2-3	-
CASSEQGLHQPQHF	TGTGCCAGCAGTGAACAGGGGCTACATCAGCCCCAGCATTTT	-	TRBV2	TRBJ1-5	-
CASSLWSSYNSPLHF	TGTGCCAGCAGTCTATGGAGCTCCTATAATTCACCCCTCCACTTT	-	TRBV27	TRBJ1-6	-
CASSERANTGELFF	TGCGCCAGCAGTGAGAGAGCGAACACCGGGGAGCTGTTTTTT	-	TRBV10-1	TRBJ2-2	-
CASSISPATNEKLFF	TGTGCCAGTAGTATTTCCCCAGCAACTAATGAAAAACTGTTTTTT	-	TRBV19	TRBJ1-4	few
CASSSRRERGASYEQYF	TGTGCCAGCAGCTCTAGGAGGGAGCGGGGGGCTTCGTACGAGCAGTACTTC	TRBD2	TRBV7-2	TRBJ2-7	-
CASRRTGGGEKLFF	TGTGCCAGCAGGCGGACAGGGGGGGGTGAAAAACTGTTTTTT	TRBD1	TRBV28	TRBJ1-4	few
CASSQSADTQYF	TGTGCCAGCAGCCAGTCCGCAGATACGCAGTATTTT	-	TRBV3-1/TRBV3-2	TRBJ2-3	-
CASSPQVEGAEAFF	TGTGCCAGCAGCCCACAAGTTGAGGGGGCTGAAGCTTTCTTT	-	TRBV9	TRBJ1-1	-
CATSDPAGAGETQYF	TGTGCCACCAGTGACCCCGCGGGAGCGGGAGAGACCCAGTACTTC	TRBD2	TRBV24-1	TRBJ2-5	-
CASIPGRIAEAFF	TGTGCCAGCATCCCAGGGAGGATAGCTGAAGCTTTCTTT	-	TRBV6-5	TRBJ1-1	-
CAVAREAYNSPLHF	TGTGCCGTCGCTCGGGAGGCCTATAATTCACCCCTCCACTTT	-	TRBV19	TRBJ1-6	-
CASSLGHSGANVLTF	TGTGCCAGCAGCCTAGGGCACTCTGGGGCCAACGTCCTGACTTTC	-	TRBV11-3	TRBJ2-6	-
CASSDREAAGELFF	TGTGCCAGCAGCGATCGGGAGGCGGCCGGGGAGCTGTTTTTT	TRBD2	TRBV3-1/TRBV3-2	TRBJ2-2	once
CSVEGLAGGINEQFF	TGCAGCGTTGAAGGACTAGCGGGAGGAATTAATGAGCAGTTCTTC	TRBD2	TRBV29-1	TRBJ2-1	-
CASSEFGSGQGTEAFF	TGTGCCAGCAGTGAATTCGGTTCGGGACAGGGCACTGAAGCTTTCTTT	TRBD1	TRBV2	TRBJ1-1	-
CASSRQGASSYNEQFF	TGTGCCAGTAGCCGACAGGGGGCGAGCTCCTACAATGAGCAGTTCTTC	TRBD1	TRBV19	TRBJ2-1	-
CAISATLLGGAPGEQYF	TGTGCCATCAGTGCAACCCTGTTGGGGGGGGCCCCCGGCGAGCAGTACTTC	-	TRBV10-3	TRBJ2-7	-
CASSFSAGGFSYEQYF	TGCGCCAGCAGCTTTTCCGCAGGGGGGTTTAGCTACGAGCAGTACTTC	-	TRBV5-1	TRBJ2-7	-
CASSQGISGRAGTDTQYF	TGCGCCAGCAGCCAGGGAATTAGCGGGAGGGCTGGCACAGATACGCAGTATTTT	TRBD2	TRBV5-1	TRBJ2-3	-
CASSQDLTWRGTEAFF	TGTGCCAGCAGCCAAGATCTCACCTGGAGGGGCACTGAAGCTTTCTTT	-	TRBV14	TRBJ1-1	-
CASSYGGGDYNEQFF	TGTGCCAGCAGTTACGGCGGGGGCGATTACAATGAGCAGTTCTTC	-	TRBV6-5	TRBJ2-1	-
CATSPPRGGQPQHF	TGTGCCACCAGCCCCCCTCGAGGAGGTCAGCCCCAGCATTTT	-	TRBV15	TRBJ1-5	-
CASSISSLYGYTF	TGTGCCAGTAGTATATCTTCCCTCTATGGCTACACCTTC	-	TRBV19	TRBJ1-2	-
CAWSRQGLVYIQYF	TGTGCCTGGAGTAGGCAGGGCCTGGTCTACATTCAGTACTTC	-	TRBV30	TRBJ2-4	-
CASSEVGQEAFF	TGTGCCAGCAGCGAGGTGGGACAGGAAGCTTTCTTT	TRBD1	TRBV7-2	TRBJ1-1	-
CASSEGRRREKLFF	TGTGCCAGCAGTGAAGGGAGACGCCGAGAAAAACTGTTTTTT	-	TRBV6-1	TRBJ1-4	-
CASSLGEGDYGYTF	TGCGCCAGCAGCTTGGGAGAGGGCGACTATGGCTACACCTTC	-	TRBV5-1	TRBJ1-2	-
CASSPRSFEGLFF	TGTGCCAGCAGTCCCCGATCCTTTGAGGGACTGTTTTTT	-	TRBV6-5	TRBJ1-4	-
CASSFLTLWDRYNQPQHF	TGTGCCAGCAGCTTTCTCACGCTGTGGGACAGGTACAATCAGCCCCAGCATTTT	TRBD1	TRBV7-3	TRBJ1-5	-
CASSLKLQGDGAGELFF	TGTGCCAGCAGCTTAAAATTGCAGGGGGATGGAGCCGGGGAGCTGTTTTTT	TRBD1	TRBV7-8	TRBJ2-2	-
CSASEESNSPLHF	TGCAGTGCTAGTGAAGAGAGTAATTCACCCCTCCACTTT	-	TRBV20-1	TRBJ1-6	-
CASTELAGYGGELFF	TGTGCCAGCACCGAGTTAGCCGGCTACGGAGGGGAGCTGTTTTTT	-	TRBV2	TRBJ2-2	-